This T cell receptor beta chain was retrieved from a study of beta chain features in type 1 diabetes. All of the isolated RNA was reverse transcribed, so expressed TCRB transcripts were sequenced. Using immunoSEQ multiplex PCR, the repertoire was profiled, and TCRdb retains in-frame clones only, with some absent. The profile covers roughly 400,000 clones, with approximately 14% appearing a single time and roughly 0.04% taken by the ten largest. Sorting based on CD45RO/CCR7/CD25/CD127/CD95/CD27 separated CD4+ naive, central memory, regulatory and stem cell-like memory cells. Per the germline V gene, CDR1 is ENHRY and CDR2 is SYGVKD. This CDR3 contains 13 residues. The trim removed 10 bases at V and 6 bases at J, leaving 6 bases unmatched.

The chain uses TRBV10-3 and TRBJ2-6, with 7 positions matching TRBD1. The receptor was isolated from a young man in good health. Sequencing used naive CD4+ T cells from blood. CDR3 loop: CATRQGEANVLTF. Here the CDR3 DNA reads TGTGCCACCAGACAGGGAGAGGCCAACGTCCTGACTTTC.